This T cell receptor beta chain derives from a study of T cells in Graves' hyperthyroidism and ophthalmopathy. Germline CDR1 and CDR2: DFQATT and SNEGSKA (reference sequence). The V gene end was trimmed by 3 bases and the J gene end by 4 bases; junction bases not matched to a gene: 5. This CDR3 is built from 13 residues. There were TCR beta CDR3 regions amplified from RNA transcripts. Primed by the HTBI set, a first-round RT-PCR was run on the TCR CDR3. TCRdb used MiXCR to reprocess the multiplex PCR reads, holding one entry per CDR3 protein. The sample has a few hundred thousand distinct CDR3 sequences, roughly 13% seen once.

This receptor was taken from a young man with Graves' hyperthyroidism that later progressed to Graves' ophthalmopathy. The chain employs TRBV20-1 and TRBJ1-2; 7 bases are a match to TRBD1. Specimen: blood. Here the CDR3 reads CSASGDRSYGYTF. The CDR3 nucleotides read TGCAGTGCTAGTGGGGACAGATCCTATGGCTACACCTTC.